This T cell receptor (beta chain) comes out of a study of CD8+CD57+ T cells in acquired aplastic anemia. Turning to the study itself: Sorted CD4+ and CD8+ cells yielded DNA averaging approximately 3 ug. Study-wide results and caveats: Patients and controls had CD8+ Simpson's diversity values that were not significantly distinct. There were 25 to 30 CD8+ CDR3 sequences that occurred in both patients and controls.

CDR1 and CDR2 (germline): SEHNR, FQNEAQ (reference sequence). V was trimmed by 2 bases and J by 4 bases, leaving 8 bases between them. The CDR3 is made up of 13 amino acids. Genomic DNA templated the TCR beta VDJ and CDR3 profiling. Using its own MiXCR run on the reads, TCRdb lists one record per CDR3 protein. The sample has about 160,000 distinct CDR3 sequences, approximately 44% seen once. All patients picked for sequencing had shown, by flow cytometry, an expansion of CD8+CD57+ cells. Every one of the patients had aplastic anemia (severe, acquired). Of note for this clonotype: What it binds is not known.

The source of this sequence is a human donor with aplastic anemia. The gene calls are TRBV7-9 and TRBJ1-2; D uncertain. The sequenced material came from sorted CD4+, CD8+, or CD8+CD57+ T cells (not recorded which) from PBMCs. The CDR3 nucleotides read TGTGCCAGCAGCTTACAGGAAACCTATGGCTACACCTTC. Translating it yields CASSLQETYGYTF.